Below are 26 T cell receptor beta chains sequenced from a single sample in a study of liver allograft versus peripheral blood T cells. For the study at large: Recipients' peripheral blood supplied the T cell receptor repertoires against which those in transplanted livers were compared.

TCRdb re-derived calls from the reads in MiXCR, one entry per CDR3 protein. This sample has about 3,400 distinct CDR3 sequences, with about a sixth found just once. These receptors originate from a human patient who had a liver transplant. Some T cells may originate from the graft donor.

This clonotype was observed a handful of times. The chain has TRBV9 and TRBJ1-5, with D perhaps TRBD1 (5 bases). V gave up 4 bases and J gave up 4 bases, with 12 bases separating them. CDR1 and CDR2 (germline): SGDLS, YYNGEE. The CDR3 has 14 amino acids. The CDR3 spells CASSYGTGNQPQHF. CDR3 bases: TGTGCCAGCAGCTACGGGACGGGGAATCAGCCCCAGCATTTT.

This chain connects TRBV6-6 to TRBJ2-7; 9 nucleotides agree with TRBD1. The J segment lost 3 bases and the V segment lost 4 bases, leaving 10 bases of the junction unmatched. This CDR3 region has 16 residues. Germline V lookup: CDR1 MNHNY, CDR2 SVGAGI (reference sequence). CDR3 residues: CASSFGQGPTYYEQYF. For the CDR3, the DNA is TGTGCCAGCAGTTTCGGACAGGGGCCCACTTACTACGAGCAGTACTTC.

A few counts support this clonotype. A junction boundary mismatches the germline segment, possibly from a read error. The gene calls are TRBV12-3 or TRBV12-4 and TRBJ2-6; the D is unclear. CDR3 length: 12 residues. The CDR3 protein is CASSFATSGVSF. The CDR3 nucleotides read TGTGCCAGCAGTTTTGCGACTTCGGGCGTGTCTTTC.

By share of the sample, this clonotype is medium-sized. This chain joins TRBV6-1 and TRBJ1-3, with D uncertain. V dropped 2 bases and J dropped 4 bases, with 6 bases sitting between them. This CDR3 region has 13 residues. CDR1 is MNHNS and CDR2 is SASEGT in the germline V gene. The CDR3 here is CASSESPGNTIYF. The CDR3 nucleotides read TGTGCCAGCAGTGAATCCCCCGGAAACACCATATATTTT.

This clonotype is classed as medium-sized (0.01 to 0.1%). This sequence joins TRBV30 and TRBJ1-2, with D maybe TRBD1 (5 bases). The germline CDR1 and CDR2 sequences are GTSNPN and SVGIG (reference sequence). Trimming took 2 bases from V and 7 from J, leaving 14 bases between them. This CDR3 is 13 amino acids long. The CDR3: CAWSPNWDFGYTF. DNA for the CDR3: TGTGCCTGGAGTCCCAACTGGGACTTTGGCTACACCTTC.

This clonotype is judged large (0.1 to 1%). This chain uses TRBV29-1 with TRBJ1-2; 10 bases line up with TRBD1. Germline CDR1 is SQVTM and CDR2 is ANQGSEA. This CDR3 is built from 13 residues. With V trimmed by 7 bases and J by 4 bases, 6 bases remained unmatched. In DNA, the CDR3 is TGCAGCGCCGGGGACAGGGGTGGCTATGGCTACACCTTC. It encodes CSAGDRGGYGYTF.

In this sample, this clonotype is medium-sized (0.01 to 0.1%). J is TRBJ1-5 and V is TRBV19; D ambiguous. Trimming removed 5 bases from V and 5 bases from J, with 16 bases in between. CDR3 size: 15 residues. Germline loops: CDR1 LNHDA, CDR2 SQIVND (reference sequence). Written as DNA, the CDR3 is TGTGCCAGTAGTCCTCGGACGGGCCCGGATCAGCCCCAGCATTTT. Translation gives CASSPRTGPDQPQHF.

Within the sample, this clonotype is medium-sized (0.01 to 0.1%). The chain employs TRBV30 and TRBJ1-1; 8 bases align to TRBD1. Trimming at V came to 2 bases and at J to 0 bases, leaving 11 bases not matched to a gene. Germline V lookup: CDR1 GTSNPN, CDR2 SVGIG (reference sequence). CDR3 length: 17 amino acids. The CDR3 DNA reads TGTGCCTGGAGTCTCCCCGACAGGGGCCTCATGAACACTGAAGCTTTCTTT. It is translated as CAWSLPDRGLMNTEAFF.

The chain links TRBV6-2 or TRBV6-3 to TRBJ1-6, with TRBD1 identical over 7 bases. Germline-derived CDR1 and CDR2 are MNHEY and SVGEGT. With V trimmed by 2 bases and J by 7 bases, 11 bases remained unmatched. The CDR3 length is 17 residues. DNA of the CDR3: TGTGCCAGCAGTTACCAGACAGGGTCCTCCTGGAATTCACCCCTCCACTTT. Its translation: CASSYQTGSSWNSPLHF.

This clonotype was seen only a few times. This rearrangement joins TRBV7-9 to TRBJ2-7; 9 nucleotides agree with TRBD2. After removal of 3 bases from V and 7 bases from J, the junction contained 10 bases not matched to a gene. Germline V lookup: CDR1 SEHNR, CDR2 FQNEAQ (reference sequence). This CDR3 region has 15 residues. In nucleotides, the CDR3 is TGTGCCAGCAGCTTGAACGGGCGGGAGGGTGATGAGCAGTACGTC. It is translated as CASSLNGREGDEQYV.

At least ten counts were recorded for this clonotype. The genes are TRBV2 and TRBJ1-3, with D maybe TRBD1 (6 bases). V lost 4 bases, J lost 2 bases, and 12 bases lay in between. This CDR3 is built from 15 residues. Germline loops: CDR1 SNHLY, CDR2 FYNNEI. CDR3 loop: CASSAQGLTGNTIYF. In DNA form, the CDR3 reads TGTGCCAGCAGTGCACAGGGATTAACTGGAAACACCATATATTTT. The full variable domain, rest sourced from reference TRBV2 and TRBJ1-3, is EPEVTQTPSHQVTQMGQEVILRCVPISNHLYFYWYRQILGQKVEFLVSFYNNEISEKSEIFDDQFSVERPDGSNFTLKIRSTKLEDSAMYFCASSAQGLTGNTIYFGEGSWLTVV.

This clonotype was counted only a few times. This chain connects TRBV27 to TRBJ2-7, with TRBD1 identical over 8 bases. The J segment lost 5 bases and the V segment lost 7 bases, leaving 19 bases of the junction unmatched. CDR1 is MNHEY, CDR2 SMNVEV, per germline (reference sequence). This CDR3 is built from 17 residues. CDR3 DNA: TGTGCCAGCATCAACGACCCCACGCAGGGGGCTCACGACGAGCAGTACGTC. As protein: CASINDPTQGAHDEQYV.

This clonotype was seen many times. The chain employs TRBV13 and TRBJ2-3; 9 nucleotides align to TRBD1. This CDR3 has 14 amino acids. Germline CDR1 PRHDT, CDR2 FYEKMQ (reference sequence). V was pared by 3 bases and J by 5 bases, with 3 bases of the junction left unmatched. The CDR3 sequence is CASSFGTGRDTQYF. For the CDR3, the DNA is TGTGCCAGCAGCTTCGGGACAGGGAGAGATACGCAGTATTTT.

The chain joins TRBV6-1 to TRBJ1-2; 10 bases map to TRBD1. J lost 1 base, V lost 5 bases, and 13 bases had no gene match. The CDR3 consists of 18 residues. Germline CDR1 and CDR2: MNHNS and SASEGT. The CDR3 DNA reads as TGTGCCAGCAGTTCCCGGGACAGGGGTGACACTGGTAACTATGGCTACACCTTC. This translates into CASSSRDRGDTGNYGYTF.

This clonotype is medium-sized (0.01 to 0.1%) within its sample. V is TRBV27 and J is TRBJ1-5; TRBD1 might be the D (6 bases). With 7 bases removed from V and 4 bases from J, the gap between germline ends came to 11 bases. Germline lookup yields CDR1 MNHEY and CDR2 SMNVEV (reference sequence). The CDR3 contains 13 residues. This CDR3 reads CASKPTGNQPQHF. DNA for the CDR3: TGTGCCAGCAAACCCACAGGGAATCAGCCCCAGCATTTT.

The genes are TRBV6-2 or TRBV6-3 and TRBJ2-1; TRBD2 matches at 12 bases. Germline CDR1 and CDR2: MNHEY and SVGEGT. There are 15 residues in the CDR3. V lost 6 bases to trimming and J lost 2 bases; unmatched junction nucleotides: 2. The DNA of the CDR3 is TGTGCCAGCAGACTAGCGGGGGGCCCCTACAATGAGCAGTTCTTC. It codes for CASRLAGGPYNEQFF.

CDR3 sequence reads: CSARESSSGRGEQFF. Written as DNA, the CDR3 is TGCAGTGCTAGAGAGAGCTCTAGCGGGAGGGGTGAGCAGTTCTTC. The V and J genes are TRBV20-1 and TRBJ2-1; 12 bases are shared with TRBD2. The CDR3 consists of 15 residues. The J segment lost 9 bases and the V segment lost 0 bases, leaving 6 bases of the junction unmatched. Per the germline V gene, CDR1 is DFQATT and CDR2 is SNEGSKA (reference sequence).

CDR3 bases: TGTGCCACCACCCGGGGGGGGGCTAATGAAAAACTGTTTTTT. This codes for CATTRGGANEKLFF. The V gene is TRBV24-1, the J gene TRBJ1-4; the D gene is possibly TRBD1 (5 bases). Per the germline V gene, CDR1 is KGHDR and CDR2 is SFDVKD. The CDR3 has 14 residues. V gave up 8 bases and J gave up 3 bases, with 12 bases separating them.

A few counts support this clonotype. CDR3 in DNA: TGTGCCAGCAGCCTTACGGTTGGTGGACGCACTGAAGCTTTCTTT. Translated: CASSLTVGGRTEAFF. This rearrangement joins TRBV5-5 to TRBJ1-1, with D uncertain. The CDR3 runs to 15 residues. Germline V gene lookup returns CDR1 SGHKS and CDR2 YYEKEE (reference sequence). With 4 bases removed from V and 4 bases from J, the gap between germline ends came to 17 bases.

By sample share, this clonotype is medium-sized. This chain links TRBV6-2 or TRBV6-3 with TRBJ1-2; D is unclear. Looked up from germline, CDR1 is MNHEY and CDR2 is SVGEGT. The CDR3 sequence is 11 residues long. V was trimmed by 5 bases and J by 7 bases, leaving 8 bases between them. The CDR3 DNA sequence: TGTGCCAGCAGTCTCGGCCTTGGCTACACCTTC. Protein sequence: CASSLGLGYTF.

CDR3 sequence reads: CASSAGRINTEAFF. The CDR3 DNA reads TGTGCCAGCAGCGCGGGACGGATTAACACTGAAGCTTTCTTT. This sequence joins TRBV7-9 and TRBJ1-1, with a possible D match to TRBD1 (5 bases). V was clipped by 5 bases and J by 2 bases, with 12 bases between them. Germline CDR1 reads SEHNR; CDR2 reads FQNEAQ (reference sequence). The CDR3 sequence is 14 residues long. The full variable domain, with the rest looked up from reference TRBV7-9 and TRBJ1-1, is DTGVSQNPRHKITKRGQNVTFRCDPISEHNRLYWYRQTLGQGPEFLTYFQNEAQLEKSRLLSDRFSAERPKGSFSTLEIQRTEQGDSAMYLCASSAGRINTEAFFGQGTRLTVV.

The sample holds many counts of this clonotype. This chain links TRBV11-3 with TRBJ1-6; D is ambiguous. Trimming shortened V by 8 bases and J by 0 bases, and 11 bases separated the two germline ends. The length of the CDR3 is 15 residues. Germline lookup yields CDR1 SGHNT and CDR2 YENEEA. CDR3 DNA sequence: TGTGCCAGCCGAAGGAGGAGCTCCTATAATTCACCCCTCCACTTT. It yields the protein CASRRRSSYNSPLHF. Together with reference TRBV11-3 and TRBJ1-6, the CDR3 gives the full variable domain: EAGVVQSPRYKIIEKKQPVAFWCNPISGHNTLYWYLQNLGQGPELLIRYENEEAVDDSQLPKDRFSAERLKGVDSTLKIQPAELGDSAVYLCASRRRSSYNSPLHFGNGTRLTVT.

This clonotype is termed medium-sized. The chain uses TRBV11-3 and TRBJ1-2; maybe TRBD1 (5 bases). This CDR3 has 15 residues. Germline-derived CDR1 and CDR2 are SGHNT and YENEEA. Trimming stripped 0 bases from V and 5 bases from J, with 13 bases between. The CDR3 sequence: CASSLDNGRDYGYTF. The CDR3 DNA reads as TGTGCCAGCAGCTTAGATAATGGCAGGGATTATGGCTACACCTTC.

By sample share, this clonotype is medium-sized. The CDR3 loop is CASSFGGTGATYGYTF. The DNA for the CDR3 is TGTGCCAGCAGCTTCGGGGGGACAGGGGCTACCTATGGCTACACCTTC. The V call is TRBV7-2, the J call TRBJ1-2, with 10 positions matching TRBD1. The CDR3 covers 16 residues. Germline-derived CDR1 and CDR2 are SGHTA and FQGNSA. Germline trimming cut 3 bases from V and 4 bases from J; bases unmatched to any gene: 8.

By share of the sample, this clonotype is medium-sized. This rearrangement joins TRBV20-1 to TRBJ1-5; weak D call: TRBD1 (6 bases). The length of the CDR3 is 14 residues. In germline, CDR1 is DFQATT, CDR2 SNEGSKA (reference sequence). V lost 2 bases to trimming and J lost 5 bases, with 13 bases between them. CDR3 protein: CSARQAGVHQPQHF. The CDR3 DNA reads as TGCAGTGCTAGACAGGCAGGGGTCCATCAGCCCCAGCATTTT.

By share, this clonotype ranks as medium-sized. Here the CDR3 reads CASSQDRDTEAFF. The CDR3 coding sequence is TGTGCCAGCAGTCAAGACAGGGACACTGAAGCTTTCTTT. The chain couples TRBV25-1 to TRBJ1-1; 7 nucleotides align to TRBD1. The CDR3 length is 13 residues. Trimming removed 5 bases from V and 3 bases from J; junction bases left unmatched: 3. Per the germline V gene, CDR1 is MGHDK and CDR2 is SYGVNS.